One and the same sample provided the 17 T cell receptor beta chains below, sequenced in a study of graft-versus-host responses after intestinal transplantation. TCRdb's table, derived via immunoSEQ multiplex PCR, lists solely in-frame clones and lacks some. The table shows about 61,000 clones, with almost 95% occurring only once. These TCRs' antigens remain unknown. Sequenced here: unstimulated CD4+ T cells sorted from spleen or lymph node cells, sampled before transplant. These receptors all stem from a human donor who was the organ donor for an intestinal transplant.

The J gene is TRBJ2-2, the V gene TRBV11-3; no clear D gene. V was pared by 5 bases and J by 5 bases, with 6 bases between. The CDR3 sequence is 12 residues long. Per germline, CDR1 SGHNT and CDR2 YENEEA. CDR3 nucleotides: TGTGCCAGCAGCCCCCGAACCGGGGAGCTGTTTTTT. Amino acids: CASSPRTGELFF.

The chain has TRBV4-3 and TRBJ1-1; D call uncertain. The CDR3 contains 14 residues. Germline-derived CDR1 and CDR2 are LGHNA and YSLEER. Trimming pared 0 bases from V and 4 bases from J, leaving 9 bases between. The CDR3 DNA is TGCGCCAGCAGCCAAGATAATCGGGGCACTGAAGCTTTCTTT. Encoded protein: CASSQDNRGTEAFF.

This chain links TRBV5-1 with TRBJ2-3, with D possibly matching TRBD2 (7 bases). The CDR3 length is 15 residues. The germline CDR1 and CDR2 sequences are SGHRS and YFSETQ. The V and J ends lost 3 bases and 2 bases respectively, with 13 bases between them. As DNA, the CDR3 is TGCGCCAGCAGCTCCCGGGGGGACAACACAGATACGCAGTATTTT. This encodes CASSSRGDNTDTQYF.

The J gene is TRBJ1-1, the V gene TRBV6-1, with 7 bases fitting TRBD1. Germline trimming cut 5 bases from V and 4 bases from J; bases unmatched to any gene: 1. Germline CDR1 and CDR2: MNHNS and SASEGT. This CDR3 region has 12 residues. As DNA, the CDR3 is TGTGCCAGCAGTAGGGACAGCACTGAAGCTTTCTTT. Translating it yields CASSRDSTEAFF.

This chain uses TRBV4-3 with TRBJ2-6, with no clear D. The CDR3 sequence is 16 residues long. Germline V gene lookup returns CDR1 LGHNA and CDR2 YSLEER. The V end lost 0 bases, the J end lost 0 bases, and 6 bases lay between the germline ends. CDR3 nucleotides: TGCGCCAGCAGCCAAGAGTGGGGCTCTGGGGCCAACGTCCTGACTTTC. Protein sequence: CASSQEWGSGANVLTF.

With respect to this clone: The sample carries other DNA sequences with the same CDR3. This chain uses TRBV7-2 with TRBJ1-4; TRBD1 matches 7 bases. This CDR3 spans 14 amino acids. Germline V gene lookup returns CDR1 SGHTA and CDR2 FQGNSA. Trimming cost V 5 bases and J 8 bases; bases outside gene matches: 8. As DNA, the CDR3 is TGTGCCAGCAGCAAGGGGCAGGGGGGCGAAAAACTGTTTTTT. Translating gives CASSKGQGGEKLFF. The whole variable domain, filled in from reference TRBV7-2 and TRBJ1-4, reads GAGVSQSPSNKVTEKGKDVELRCDPISGHTALYWYRQSLGQGLEFLIYFQGNSAPDKSGLPSDRFSAERTGGSVSTLTIQRTQQEDSAVYLCASSKGQGGEKLFFGSGTQLSVL.

The chain joins TRBV5-6 to TRBJ2-1; 9 bases are a match to TRBD1. The CDR3 spans 16 residues. Germline lookup yields CDR1 SGHDT and CDR2 YYEEEE. With 3 bases clipped from V and 7 bases from J, the junction kept 11 bases outside the gene matches. The CDR3 DNA follows: TGTGCCAGCAGCTCCCGACAGGGGGGTTATATGAATGAGCAGTTCTTC. It specifies CASSSRQGGYMNEQFF.

The chain recombines TRBV30 with TRBJ1-3, with D hard to call. Trimming stripped 2 bases from V and 2 bases from J, with 7 bases between. Germline CDR1 reads GTSNPN; CDR2 reads SVGIG (reference sequence). This CDR3 contains 13 residues. This CDR3 is CAWSLRPGNTIYF. The CDR3 DNA follows: TGTGCCTGGAGTTTACGGCCTGGAAACACCATATATTTT. Using reference TRBV30 and TRBJ1-3 for the parts outside the CDR3, the full variable domain is SQTIHQWPATLVQPVGSPLSLECTVEGTSNPNLYWYRQAAGRGLQLLFYSVGIGQISSEVPQNLSASRPQDRQFILSSKKLLLSDSGFYLCAWSLRPGNTIYFGEGSWLTVV.

The chain has TRBV4-1 and TRBJ2-5; TRBD2 matches at 7 bases. V shed 2 bases, J shed 3 bases, and the junction held 9 bases outside the gene matches. Germline CDR1 is MGHRA and CDR2 is YSYEKL. This CDR3 region has 16 residues. CDR3 nucleotides: TGCGCCAGCAGCCAACCCCTCTCCGGGACTAAAGAGACCCAGTACTTC. The encoded protein is CASSQPLSGTKETQYF.

The V gene is TRBV5-1, the J gene TRBJ2-7; D gene ambiguous. Trimming pared 0 bases from V and 3 bases from J, leaving 7 bases between. Per the germline V gene, CDR1 is SGHRS and CDR2 is YFSETQ. The CDR3 loop spans 13 amino acids. The chain's CDR3 is CASSLVAGYEQYF. CDR3 in DNA: TGCGCCAGCAGCTTGGTCGCAGGCTACGAGCAGTACTTC.

This sequence joins TRBV18 and TRBJ2-3; D not certain. This CDR3 has 14 residues. Trimming shortened V by 6 bases and J by 2 bases, and 12 bases separated the two germline ends. CDR1 is KGHSH and CDR2 is LQKENI in the germline V gene. The DNA for the CDR3 is TGTGCCAGCTCGGCCGTGGGCCCCACAGATACGCAGTATTTT. This sequence encodes CASSAVGPTDTQYF.

This clone was seen a few times. The chain has TRBV12-5 and TRBJ1-1; TRBD1 is a possible D gene (6 bases). The V and J ends lost 7 bases and 1 base respectively, with 16 bases between them. The CDR3 is made up of 15 amino acids. Germline V gives CDR1 LGHNT, CDR2 FRNRAP. The CDR3 loop is CASANKQGRNTEAFF. The CDR3 DNA follows: TGTGCTAGTGCAAATAAACAGGGCCGGAACACTGAAGCTTTCTTT.

J is TRBJ2-7 and V is TRBV5-1; the D gene is possibly TRBD1 (5 bases). The germline V gene encodes CDR1 SGHRS and CDR2 YFSETQ. The CDR3 is 16 residues long. Between the trimmed V and J ends, which lost 5 bases and 1 base, there was a span of 19 bases. The CDR3 sequence: CASRTSDSLISYEQYF. DNA for the CDR3: TGCGCCAGCAGAACCAGTGACAGCTTGATATCCTACGAGCAGTACTTC.

This rearrangement joins TRBV7-5 to TRBJ1-3. TRBV7-5 is reported as a pseudogene. The CDR3 has 16 residues. CDR3 bases: TGTGCCAGAAGCTTAGTTTCGGGCCACTCTGGAAACACCATATATTTT. As protein: CARSLVSGHSGNTIYF.

The V and J genes are TRBV7-2 and TRBJ2-1, with 8 nucleotides matching TRBD2. The length of the CDR3 is 13 residues. Germline assignment: CDR1 SGHTA and CDR2 FQGNSA. The V gene end was trimmed by 5 bases and the J gene end by 8 bases; junction bases not matched to a gene: 5. In DNA, the CDR3 is TGTGCCAGCAGCCGGACTAGCCGACATGAGCAGTTCTTC. This encodes CASSRTSRHEQFF.

The chain carries TRBV25-1 and TRBJ2-2; D is undetermined. Germline V CDR1 and CDR2: MGHDK, SYGVNS. V was trimmed by 5 bases and J by 5 bases, leaving 12 bases between them. The CDR3 has 14 residues. The CDR3 loop reads CASSLGFGTGELFF. As DNA, the CDR3 is TGTGCCAGCAGTCTAGGGTTTGGTACCGGGGAGCTGTTTTTT.

The chain recombines TRBV10-2 with TRBJ1-1; 10 nucleotides agree with TRBD1. CDR1 WSHSY and CDR2 SAAADI come from the germline V gene. CDR3 length: 14 residues. The V segment lost 4 bases and the J segment 6 bases; nucleotides outside the gene matches: 5. CDR3 bases: TGCGCCAGCAGTGGGGGACAGGGGCTGTCTGAAGCTTTCTTT. The encoded protein is CASSGGQGLSEAFF.